Listed below are T cell receptor beta chains from one sample, sequenced in a study of siplizumab effects on memory and regulatory T cells. TCRdb's table, derived via immunoSEQ multiplex PCR, lists solely in-frame clones and lacks some. The sample carries roughly 62,000 clones, over 90% recorded once. Sequencing was performed on CD8+ T cells sorted from blood. All receptors come from a human donor in good health. The CDR3 runs from the conserved cysteine through the conserved F or W. A D gene is named only where the DNA matches it firmly. The size entry is marked missing in some rows and otherwise reads once, few, many or a size class.

D gene: NA; J gene: TRBJ2-1; clone size: NA; CDR3 length: 11; V gene: TRBV7-9; CDR3 protein: CASIQTDEQFF; CDR3 DNA: TGTGCCAGCATCCAAACGGATGAGCAGTTCTTC
D gene: NA; J gene: TRBJ1-5; clone size: once; CDR3 length: 15; V gene: TRBV12-1; CDR3 protein: CASNSMVGLNQPQHF; CDR3 DNA: TGTGCCAGCAACAGTATGGTAGGGTTAAATCAGCCCCAGCATTTT
D gene: NA; J gene: TRBJ2-7; clone size: NA; CDR3 length: 14; V gene: TRBV12-5; CDR3 protein: CASGLAGRSYEQYF; CDR3 DNA: TGTGCTAGTGGTTTAGCGGGCCGGTCCTACGAGCAGTACTTC
D gene: NA; J gene: TRBJ2-1; clone size: NA; CDR3 length: 14; V gene: TRBV9; CDR3 protein: CASSAAFGETEQFF; CDR3 DNA: TGTGCCAGCAGCGCCGCCTTTGGGGAGACTGAGCAGTTCTTC
D gene: NA; J gene: TRBJ2-7; clone size: NA; CDR3 length: 13; V gene: TRBV7-9; CDR3 protein: CASSLEDSYEQYF; CDR3 DNA: TGTGCCAGCAGCTTAGAGGACTCCTACGAGCAGTACTTC
D gene: TRBD1; J gene: TRBJ1-2; clone size: NA; CDR3 length: 16; V gene: TRBV29-1; CDR3 protein: CSVEVWTGGYGYGYTF; CDR3 DNA: TGCAGCGTTGAAGTATGGACAGGGGGATACGGCTATGGCTACACCTTC
D gene: NA; J gene: TRBJ2-6; clone size: NA; CDR3 length: 16; V gene: TRBV4-2; CDR3 protein: CASSQLGAIGANVLTF; CDR3 DNA: TGTGCCAGCAGCCAATTGGGGGCGATTGGGGCCAACGTCCTGACTTTC
D gene: TRBD2; J gene: TRBJ2-1; clone size: NA; CDR3 length: 14; V gene: TRBV19; CDR3 protein: CASSLAGSYNEQFF; CDR3 DNA: TGTGCCAGTAGTTTAGCGGGCTCCTACAATGAGCAGTTCTTC
D gene: TRBD2; J gene: TRBJ2-7; clone size: NA; CDR3 length: 15; V gene: TRBV4-1; CDR3 protein: CASSQALAGVYEQYF; CDR3 DNA: TGCGCCAGCAGCCAAGCCTTAGCGGGAGTCTACGAGCAGTACTTC
D gene: NA; J gene: TRBJ2-7; clone size: NA; CDR3 length: 12; V gene: TRBV28; CDR3 protein: CATVGWSVEQYF; CDR3 DNA: TGTGCCACCGTTGGGTGGAGCGTCGAGCAGTACTTC
D gene: NA; J gene: TRBJ2-3; clone size: NA; CDR3 length: 16; V gene: TRBV27; CDR3 protein: CASSSPEEGGTDTQYF; CDR3 DNA: TGTGCCAGCAGTTCACCGGAGGAGGGGGGCACAGATACGCAGTATTTT
D gene: NA; J gene: TRBJ2-7; clone size: NA; CDR3 length: 12; V gene: TRBV27; CDR3 protein: CASSLVFYEQYF; CDR3 DNA: TGTGCCAGCAGCTTAGTGTTCTACGAGCAGTACTTC
D gene: NA; J gene: TRBJ2-7; clone size: once; CDR3 length: 13; V gene: TRBV19; CDR3 protein: CASSIGTSYEQYF; CDR3 DNA: TGTGCCAGTAGTATCGGGACATCCTACGAGCAGTACTTC
D gene: NA; J gene: TRBJ1-1; clone size: NA; CDR3 length: 11; V gene: TRBV7-9; CDR3 protein: CAPGGLTEAFF; CDR3 DNA: TGTGCCCCTGGCGGGTTGACTGAAGCTTTCTTT
D gene: NA; J gene: TRBJ1-1; clone size: NA; CDR3 length: 13; V gene: TRBV6-5; CDR3 protein: CASRKGISAEAFF; CDR3 DNA: TGTGCCAGCAGAAAGGGGATTTCAGCTGAAGCTTTCTTT
D gene: TRBD1; J gene: TRBJ1-5; clone size: NA; CDR3 length: 18; V gene: TRBV28; CDR3 protein: CASSSQDRGTYSNQPQHF; CDR3 DNA: TGTGCCAGCAGTTCCCAGGACAGGGGAACTTATAGCAATCAGCCCCAGCATTTT
D gene: NA; J gene: TRBJ1-5; clone size: NA; CDR3 length: 13; V gene: TRBV28; CDR3 protein: CASSFTAMGPQHF; CDR3 DNA: TGTGCCAGCAGTTTCACAGCCATGGGGCCCCAGCATTTT
D gene: NA; J gene: TRBJ1-1; clone size: NA; CDR3 length: 14; V gene: TRBV5-1; CDR3 protein: CASSPAGQNTEAFF; CDR3 DNA: TGCGCCAGCAGCCCGGCAGGGCAGAACACTGAAGCTTTCTTT
D gene: NA; J gene: TRBJ1-2; clone size: NA; CDR3 length: 14; V gene: TRBV30; CDR3 protein: CARGTEITNYGYTF; CDR3 DNA: TGTGCACGAGGCACAGAAATCACTAACTATGGCTACACCTTC
D gene: TRBD2; J gene: TRBJ2-7; clone size: NA; CDR3 length: 16; V gene: TRBV28; CDR3 protein: CASSLLGLAGGYEQYF; CDR3 DNA: TGTGCCAGCAGTTTACTCGGACTAGCGGGAGGCTACGAGCAGTACTTC